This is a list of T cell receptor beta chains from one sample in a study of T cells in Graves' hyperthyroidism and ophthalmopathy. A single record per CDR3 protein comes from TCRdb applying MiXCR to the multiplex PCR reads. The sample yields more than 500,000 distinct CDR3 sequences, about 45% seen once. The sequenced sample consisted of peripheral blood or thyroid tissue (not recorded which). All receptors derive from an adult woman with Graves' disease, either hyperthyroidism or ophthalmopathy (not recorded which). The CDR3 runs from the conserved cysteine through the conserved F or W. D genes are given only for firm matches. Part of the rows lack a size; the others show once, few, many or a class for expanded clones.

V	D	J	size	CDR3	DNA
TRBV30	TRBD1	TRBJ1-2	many	CAWSRDRGNGYTF	TGTGCCTGGAGTCGGGACAGGGGGAATGGCTACACCTTC
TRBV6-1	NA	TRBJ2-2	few	CASRDSGELFF	TGTGCCAGCCGGGACTCAGGGGAGCTGTTTTTT
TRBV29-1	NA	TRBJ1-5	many	CSVDTGSDSNQPQHF	TGCAGCGTTGATACAGGGTCAGATAGCAATCAGCCCCAGCATTTT
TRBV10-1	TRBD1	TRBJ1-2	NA	CASSESAGGANYGYTF	TGCGCCAGCAGTGAGTCAGCAGGGGGGGCCAACTATGGCTACACCTTC
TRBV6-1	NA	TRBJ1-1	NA	CASIHGGAPTTNTEAFF	TGTGCCAGCATCCACGGGGGGGCCCCTACCACCAACACTGAAGCTTTCTTT
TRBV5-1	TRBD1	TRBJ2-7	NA	CASSLLGQGAGEQYF	TGCGCCAGCAGCTTATTGGGACAGGGGGCTGGTGAGCAGTACTTC
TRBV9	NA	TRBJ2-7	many	CASSVGGQGREQYF	TGTGCCAGCAGCGTAGGGGGCCAGGGTCGCGAGCAGTACTTC
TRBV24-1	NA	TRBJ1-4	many	CATEVATNEKLFF	TGTGCCACCGAAGTTGCAACTAATGAAAAACTGTTTTTT
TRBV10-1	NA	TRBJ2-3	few	CASSSWADTDTQYF	TGCGCCAGCAGTTCCTGGGCCGACACAGATACGCAGTATTTT
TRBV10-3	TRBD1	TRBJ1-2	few	CAISESGQGGYGYTF	TGTGCCATCAGTGAGTCGGGACAGGGGGGCTATGGCTACACCTTC
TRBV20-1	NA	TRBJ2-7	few	CSARRLSGEQYF	TGCAGTGCTAGAAGACTTTCCGGCGAGCAGTACTTC
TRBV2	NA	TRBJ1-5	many	CASSEMGENQPQHF	TGTGCCAGCAGTGAAATGGGGGAAAATCAGCCCCAGCATTTT
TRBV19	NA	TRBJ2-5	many	CASSQDRVMETQYF	TGTGCCAGTAGCCAAGATAGGGTCATGGAGACCCAGTACTTC
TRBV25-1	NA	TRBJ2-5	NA	CASSRRGSVQETQYF	TGTGCCAGCAGTCGAAGGGGGTCGGTACAAGAGACCCAGTACTTC
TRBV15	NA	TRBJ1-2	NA	CAFSADGYTF	TGTGCCTTCTCAGCGGATGGCTACACCTTC
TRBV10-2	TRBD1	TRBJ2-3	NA	CAGGQGTDTQYF	TGCGCCGGGGGACAGGGCACAGATACGCAGTATTTT
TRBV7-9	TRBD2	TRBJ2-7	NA	CASSWGGINLYEQYF	TGTGCCAGCAGTTGGGGGGGGATCAATCTCTACGAGCAGTACTTC
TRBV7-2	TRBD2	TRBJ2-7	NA	CASTPRLTSGAYEQYF	TGTGCCAGCACCCCCCGGTTGACTAGCGGGGCCTACGAGCAGTACTTC
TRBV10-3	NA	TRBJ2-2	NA	CAISPLGLNTGELFF	TGTGCCATCAGTCCCTTGGGGCTGAACACCGGGGAGCTGTTTTTT
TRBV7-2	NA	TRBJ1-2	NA	CASSPWGGGYTF	TGTGCCAGCAGCCCCTGGGGGGGCGGCTACACCTTC
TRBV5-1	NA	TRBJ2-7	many	CASSPLPGVEQYF	TGCGCCAGCAGCCCCCTCCCCGGGGTCGAGCAGTACTTC
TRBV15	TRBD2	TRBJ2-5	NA	CATSRGAGALKTQYF	TGTGCCACCAGCAGAGGAGCGGGAGCTTTGAAGACCCAGTACTTC
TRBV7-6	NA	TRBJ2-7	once	CASSALAGADGIHYEQYF	TGTGCCAGCAGCGCTTTAGCAGGGGCGGACGGGATACACTACGAGCAGTACTTC
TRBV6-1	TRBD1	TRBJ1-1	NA	CASSIVGTVASTYPEAFF	TGTGCCAGCTCGATAGTGGGGACAGTGGCTTCCACTTACCCTGAAGCTTTCTTT